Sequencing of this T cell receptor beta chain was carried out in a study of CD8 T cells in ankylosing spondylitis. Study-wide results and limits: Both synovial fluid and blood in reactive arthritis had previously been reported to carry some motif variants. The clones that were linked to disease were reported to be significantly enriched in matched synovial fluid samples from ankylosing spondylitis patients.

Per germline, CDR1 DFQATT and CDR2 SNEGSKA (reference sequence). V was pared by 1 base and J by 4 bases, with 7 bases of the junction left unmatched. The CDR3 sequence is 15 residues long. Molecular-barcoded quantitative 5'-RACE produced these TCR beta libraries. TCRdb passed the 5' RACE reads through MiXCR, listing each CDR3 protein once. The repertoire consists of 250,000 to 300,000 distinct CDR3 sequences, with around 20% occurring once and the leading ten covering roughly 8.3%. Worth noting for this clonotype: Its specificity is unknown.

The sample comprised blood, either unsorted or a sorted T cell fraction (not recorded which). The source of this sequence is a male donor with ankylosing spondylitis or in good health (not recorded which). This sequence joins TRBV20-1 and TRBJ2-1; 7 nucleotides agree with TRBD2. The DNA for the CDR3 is TGCAGTGCTAGAGCCCCGGGACTACCTTACAATGAGCAGTTCTTC. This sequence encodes CSARAPGLPYNEQFF.